The rows below give T cell receptor beta chains drawn from one sample of a study of cytomegalovirus exposure and HLA in healthy donors. Clones were sequenced by immunoSEQ multiplex PCR, and TCRdb holds only the in-frame ones, with some missing. This table lists roughly 100,000 clones. Sequences were obtained from PBMCs. The receptor source for this set is a man aged 50 to 60 in good health and CMV-seronegative. The CDR3 runs from the conserved cysteine through the conserved F or W. The D gene is left open where the match is weak.

v_gene	d_gene	j_gene	CDR3aa	CDR3nt
TRBV5-6	.	TRBJ2-1	CASSFDRISSEQFF	TGTGCCAGCAGCTTCGACAGGATAAGTAGTGAGCAGTTCTTC
TRBV18	.	TRBJ1-1	CASSGQANTEAFF	TGTGCCAGCTCAGGCCAGGCCAACACTGAAGCTTTCTTT
TRBV4-3	.	TRBJ2-1	CASSPLAGYNEQFF	TGCGCCAGCAGCCCCTTGGCGGGATACAATGAGCAGTTCTTC
TRBV19	TRBD1	TRBJ2-1	CASRPTGTGGNNEQFF	TGTGCCAGTAGACCTACCGGGACAGGGGGGAACAATGAGCAGTTCTTC
TRBV7-2	TRBD1	TRBJ2-7	CASRSGTGGADSYEQYF	TGTGCCAGCAGGTCCGGGACAGGGGGCGCAGACTCCTACGAGCAGTACTTC
TRBV4-2	.	TRBJ1-4	CASSPKEGEKLFF	TGTGCCAGCAGCCCCAAGGAGGGTGAAAAACTGTTTTTT
TRBV28	.	TRBJ2-1	CASSPTTLAYEQFF	TGTGCCAGCAGTCCGACAACTCTAGCATATGAGCAGTTCTTC
TRBV18	.	TRBJ1-1	CASSPDLSTEAFF	TGTGCCAGCTCACCAGACTTATCCACTGAAGCTTTCTTT
TRBV13	.	TRBJ2-7	CASSTWGTEHEQYF	TGTGCCAGCAGCACGTGGGGGACTGAGCACGAGCAGTACTTC
TRBV4-1	.	TRBJ2-7	CASSQETGRSYEQYF	TGCGCCAGCAGCCAAGAGACAGGGAGGTCCTACGAGCAGTACTTC
TRBV7-2	.	TRBJ1-3	CASSFHQGNGNTIYF	TGTGCCAGCAGCTTTCACCAGGGGAACGGAAACACCATATATTTT
TRBV14	TRBD1	TRBJ2-7	CASSHRQGSYEQYF	TGTGCCAGCAGCCACCGACAGGGTTCCTACGAGCAGTACTTC
TRBV27	TRBD1	TRBJ1-2	CASSFRDRHGYTF	TGTGCCAGCAGTTTCCGGGACAGACATGGCTACACCTTC
TRBV13	.	TRBJ2-3	CASSLVPTDTQYF	TGTGCCAGCAGCTTAGTCCCAACAGATACGCAGTATTTT
TRBV2	.	TRBJ1-4	CASSGRRMAEKLFF	TGTGCCAGCAGTGGGCGGCGGATGGCCGAAAAACTGTTTTTT
TRBV4-3	.	TRBJ1-2	CASSQDILTENYGYTF	TGCGCCAGCAGCCAAGATATCTTAACGGAGAACTATGGCTACACCTTC
TRBV6-5	TRBD1	TRBJ2-7	CASSPQGAREQYF	TGTGCCAGCAGTCCCCAGGGGGCGCGAGAGCAGTACTTC
TRBV6-6	TRBD1	TRBJ1-2	CASSPGTGIGYTF	TGTGCCAGCAGTCCAGGGACAGGGATTGGCTACACCTTC
TRBV4-3	TRBD1	TRBJ1-2	CASSQGTGTGTFGYGYTF	TGCGCCAGCAGCCAAGGAACCGGGACAGGGACATTTGGGTATGGCTACACCTTC
TRBV29-1	.	TRBJ1-4	CSVQGFEEKLFF	TGCAGCGTTCAGGGCTTTGAAGAAAAACTGTTTTTT
TRBV5-6	.	TRBJ1-1	CASSLGSGLVYTEAFF	TGTGCCAGCAGCTTAGGTTCCGGGTTAGTGTACACTGAAGCTTTCTTT
TRBV6-1	.	TRBJ2-7	CASRLTRIYEQYF	TGTGCCAGCAGGCTCACTAGAATCTACGAGCAGTACTTC
TRBV9	.	TRBJ2-3	CASSLQGTDTQYF	TGTGCCAGCAGCCTTCAGGGCACAGATACGCAGTATTTT
TRBV18	.	TRBJ1-1	CASSPPEGRRHTEAFF	TGTGCCAGCTCACCACCGGAGGGAAGGAGGCACACTGAAGCTTTCTTT
TRBV6-6	.	TRBJ1-4	CASSHLTGGNEKLFF	TGTGCCAGCAGTCATCTTACCGGGGGTAATGAAAAACTGTTTTTT
TRBV5-1	.	TRBJ2-4	CASSPQASAKNIQYF	TGCGCCAGCAGCCCCCAAGCTTCGGCCAAAAACATTCAGTACTTC
TRBV5-1	TRBD2	TRBJ2-7	CASSLLAGARYEQYF	TGCGCCAGCAGCCTGTTAGCGGGAGCGAGATACGAGCAGTACTTC
TRBV18	TRBD1	TRBJ1-1	CASSLQGRVLAFF	TGTGCCAGCTCATTACAGGGGCGTGTTTTGGCTTTCTTT
TRBV2	.	TRBJ1-2	CASSEVPEGGYTF	TGTGCCAGCAGTGAGGTCCCCGAGGGAGGCTACACCTTC
TRBV6-1	TRBD1	TRBJ1-4	CASSEWTGTREKLFF	TGTGCCAGCAGTGAGTGGACAGGGACCCGGGAAAAACTGTTTTTT
TRBV5-1	TRBD1	TRBJ1-6	CASSLTGTVNSPLHF	TGCGCCAGCAGCTTGACCGGGACAGTTAATTCACCCCTCCACTTT